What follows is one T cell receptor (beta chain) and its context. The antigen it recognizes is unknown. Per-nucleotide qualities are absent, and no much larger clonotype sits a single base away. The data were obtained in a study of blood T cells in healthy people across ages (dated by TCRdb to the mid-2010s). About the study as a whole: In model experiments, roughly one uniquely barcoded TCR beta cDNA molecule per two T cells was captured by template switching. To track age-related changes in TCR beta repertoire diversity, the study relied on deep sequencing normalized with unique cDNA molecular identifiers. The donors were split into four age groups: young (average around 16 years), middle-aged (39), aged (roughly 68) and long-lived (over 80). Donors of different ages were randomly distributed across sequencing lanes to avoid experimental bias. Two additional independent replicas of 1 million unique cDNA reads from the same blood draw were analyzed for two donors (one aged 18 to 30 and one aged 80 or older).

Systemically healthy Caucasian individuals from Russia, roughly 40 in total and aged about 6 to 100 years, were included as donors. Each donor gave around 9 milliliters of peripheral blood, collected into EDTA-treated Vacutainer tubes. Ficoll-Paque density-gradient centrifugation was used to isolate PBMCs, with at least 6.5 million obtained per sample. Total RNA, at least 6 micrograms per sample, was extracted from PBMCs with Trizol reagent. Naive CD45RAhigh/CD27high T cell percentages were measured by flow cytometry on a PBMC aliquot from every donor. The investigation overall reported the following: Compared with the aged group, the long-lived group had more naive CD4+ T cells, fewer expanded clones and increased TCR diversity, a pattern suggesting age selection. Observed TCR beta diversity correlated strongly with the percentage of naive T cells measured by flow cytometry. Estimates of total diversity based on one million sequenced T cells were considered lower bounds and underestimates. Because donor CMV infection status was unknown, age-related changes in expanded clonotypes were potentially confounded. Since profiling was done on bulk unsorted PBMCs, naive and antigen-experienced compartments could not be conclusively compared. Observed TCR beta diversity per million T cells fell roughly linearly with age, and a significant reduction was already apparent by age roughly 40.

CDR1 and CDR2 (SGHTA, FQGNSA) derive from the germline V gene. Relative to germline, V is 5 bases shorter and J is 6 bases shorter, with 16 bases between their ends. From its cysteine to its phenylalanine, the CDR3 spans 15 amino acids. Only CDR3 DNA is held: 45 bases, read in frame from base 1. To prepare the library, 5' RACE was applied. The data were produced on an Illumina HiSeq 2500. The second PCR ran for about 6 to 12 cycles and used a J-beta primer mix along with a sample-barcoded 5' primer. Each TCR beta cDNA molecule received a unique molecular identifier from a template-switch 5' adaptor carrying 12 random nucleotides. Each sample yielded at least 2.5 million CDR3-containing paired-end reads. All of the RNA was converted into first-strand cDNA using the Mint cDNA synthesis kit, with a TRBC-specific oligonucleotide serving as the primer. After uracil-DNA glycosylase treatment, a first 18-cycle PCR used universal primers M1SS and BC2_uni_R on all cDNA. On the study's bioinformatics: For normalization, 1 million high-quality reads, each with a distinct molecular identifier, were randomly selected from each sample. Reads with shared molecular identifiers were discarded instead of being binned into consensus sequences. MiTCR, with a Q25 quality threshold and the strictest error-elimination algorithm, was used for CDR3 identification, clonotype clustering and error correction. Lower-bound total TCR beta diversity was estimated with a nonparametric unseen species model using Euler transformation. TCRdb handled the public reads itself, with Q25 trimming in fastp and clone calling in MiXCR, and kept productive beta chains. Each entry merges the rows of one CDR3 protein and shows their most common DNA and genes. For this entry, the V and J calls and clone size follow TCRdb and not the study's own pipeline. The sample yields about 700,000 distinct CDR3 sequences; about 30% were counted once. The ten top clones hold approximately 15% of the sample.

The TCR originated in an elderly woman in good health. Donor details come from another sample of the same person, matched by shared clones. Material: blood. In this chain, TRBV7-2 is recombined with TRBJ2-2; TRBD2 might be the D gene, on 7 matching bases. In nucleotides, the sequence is TGTGCCAGCAGCCTCGGGGGCGCGGGAGCCGGGGAGCTGTTTTTT. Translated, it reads CASSLGGAGAGELFF.